The 9 T cell receptor beta chains given below trace back to one sample, sequenced in a study of T cell clonality in common variable immunodeficiency. Points from the study as a whole: In common variable immunodeficiency, TCR beta chains reportedly carried fewer deletions and N-nucleotide insertions.

These TCRs are of unknown antigen specificity. The data were produced by immunoSEQ multiplex PCR, yet TCRdb's version contains in-frame clones alone and is incomplete. Observed in the sample are 30,000 to 35,000 clones, none of them singletons. Specimen: peripheral blood mononuclear cells. Every receptor here comes from a human donor with common variable immunodeficiency.

Comment on this clone: From the germline J gene comes the end of the CDR3, since the read stops 3 residues before it. The V call is TRBV7-9, the J call TRBJ2-7, with 9 bases fitting TRBD1. This CDR3 has 14 amino acids. V was clipped by 5 bases and J by 6 bases; unmatched bases: 8. CDR1 SEHNR and CDR2 FQNEAQ come from the germline V gene (reference sequence). The CDR3 bases that were read are TGTGCCAGCAGCATCACGGGGACAGGGACCGAG. Translation gives CASSITGTGTE. The full-length CDR3 reads as CASSITGTGTEQYF. Full variable domain (rest looked up from reference TRBV7-9 and TRBJ2-7): DTGVSQNPRHKITKRGQNVTFRCDPISEHNRLYWYRQTLGQGPEFLTYFQNEAQLEKSRLLSDRFSAERPKGSFSTLEIQRTEQGDSAMYLCASSITGTGTEQYFGPGTRLTVT.

This clone showed up many times. With the read ending 3 residues before the CDR3 end, the germline J gene is used to fill in that end. V and J are TRBV5-4 and TRBJ2-3; 10 bases align to TRBD2. The V and J ends lost 1 base and 4 bases, in that order; junction bases with no gene match: 3. CDR3 length: 15 residues. Germline CDR1 and CDR2: SGHNT and YYREEE (reference sequence). The CDR3 loop is CASSLSGRVSDTQYF. Incomplete CDR3 DNA: TGTGCCAGCAGCTTGAGCGGGAGGGTTTCAGATACG.

In its sample, this clone was seen many times. The read gets to within 3 residues of the CDR3 end, and the germline J gene fills in the rest. The rearrangement uses TRBV11-2 and TRBJ2-3; perhaps TRBD2 as D (5 bases). Per germline, CDR1 SGHAT and CDR2 FQNNGV. This CDR3 region has 13 residues. Trimming stripped 7 bases from V and 2 bases from J, with 10 bases between. CDR3 protein: CASKSSDTDTQYF. CDR3 DNA, as far as it was read: TGTGCCAGCAAAAGTAGCGACACAGATACG.

With respect to this clone: The read ends 3 residues before the CDR3 terminus; that terminus is restored from the germline J gene. This chain joins TRBV19 and TRBJ2-7, with 7 bases fitting TRBD1. The junction had 16 bases not matched to a gene; V was cut back by 2 bases and J by 0 bases. Germline V gene sequence: CDR1 LNHDA, CDR2 SQIVND (reference sequence). This CDR3 region has 19 residues. The sequenced CDR3 bases are TGTGCCAGTAGTATAAAACCATCCACCGGGACAGTTTCCTCCTACGAG. Protein product: CASSIKPSTGTVSSYE. The entire CDR3 reads CASSIKPSTGTVSSYEQYF.

This clone was seen a handful of times. Coverage ceases 3 residues before the CDR3 finishes, and the germline J gene fills in the end. The gene calls are TRBV7-8 and TRBJ1-1; 10 positions agree with TRBD1. V lost 1 base, J lost 6 bases, and 5 bases stayed unmatched. The CDR3 has 15 amino acids. From germline, CDR1 is SGHVS and CDR2 FQNEAQ. Incomplete CDR3 DNA: TGTGCCAGCAGCTTAGAGACAGGGGGCGAACCTGAA. It encodes CASSLETGGEPE. The whole CDR3 reads CASSLETGGEPEAFF. Complete variable domain (other parts from reference TRBV7-8 and TRBJ1-1): GAGVSQSPRYKVAKRGQDVALRCDPISGHVSLFWYQQALGQGPEFLTYFQNEAQLDKSGLPSDRFFAERPEGSVSTLKIQRTQQEDSAVYLCASSLETGGEPEAFFGQGTRLTVV.

At least ten counts were recorded for this clone. The missing CDR3 end, 3 residues past where the read stops, is filled in from the germline J gene. The J gene is TRBJ2-7, the V gene TRBV10-3; 9 bases are a match to TRBD2. Per germline, CDR1 ENHRY and CDR2 SYGVKD. This CDR3 is 15 amino acids long. Germline trimming cut 4 bases from V and 4 bases from J; bases unmatched to any gene: 8. The CDR3 bases that were read are TGTGCCATCAGTGGTGGCGGGAGGGGGGGGTACGAG. Its translation: CAISGGGRGGYE. The full CDR3 protein is CAISGGGRGGYEQYF.

This clone was picked up a small number of times. The CDR3 is cut off 3 residues early in the read; its end comes from the germline J gene. The V gene is TRBV11-2, the J gene TRBJ1-1, with a weak D call TRBD1 (5 bases). V lost 2 bases, J lost 5 bases, and 9 bases lay in between. The germline V gene encodes CDR1 SGHAT and CDR2 FQNNGV. The CDR3 loop spans 13 amino acids. The CDR3 reads CASSLWGETEAFF. CDR3 DNA (partial): TGTGCCAGCAGCTTATGGGGGGAAACTGAA.

In its sample, this clone was seen many times. The read ends 3 residues shy of where the CDR3 ends; the end is completed using the germline J gene. The V and J genes are TRBV10-1 and TRBJ2-3, with D perhaps matching TRBD1 (5 bases). Germline V CDR1 and CDR2: WNHNN, SYGVQD (reference sequence). V dropped 3 bases and J dropped 0 bases, with 7 bases sitting between them. The CDR3 is made up of 14 amino acids. The CDR3 bases that were read are TGCGCCAGCAGTGATCACAGGAGCACAGATACG. It translates to CASSDHRSTDT. The full CDR3 is CASSDHRSTDTQYF.

This clone occurred many times. Coverage ceases 3 residues before the CDR3 finishes, and the germline J gene fills in the end. V usage is TRBV7-8 and J usage is TRBJ2-1, with D possibly matching TRBD2 (8 bases). CDR3 size: 16 residues. Germline loops: CDR1 SGHVS, CDR2 FQNEAQ. V was cut by 4 bases and J by 2 bases, with 15 bases left in between. CDR3 loop: CASSSGGGQPYNEQFF. CDR3 bases read: TGTGCCAGCAGCTCCGGGGGGGGACAGCCCTACAATGAG. Using reference TRBV7-8 and TRBJ2-1 for the parts outside the CDR3, the full variable domain is GAGVSQSPRYKVAKRGQDVALRCDPISGHVSLFWYQQALGQGPEFLTYFQNEAQLDKSGLPSDRFFAERPEGSVSTLKIQRTQQEDSAVYLCASSSGGGQPYNEQFFGPGTRLTVL.